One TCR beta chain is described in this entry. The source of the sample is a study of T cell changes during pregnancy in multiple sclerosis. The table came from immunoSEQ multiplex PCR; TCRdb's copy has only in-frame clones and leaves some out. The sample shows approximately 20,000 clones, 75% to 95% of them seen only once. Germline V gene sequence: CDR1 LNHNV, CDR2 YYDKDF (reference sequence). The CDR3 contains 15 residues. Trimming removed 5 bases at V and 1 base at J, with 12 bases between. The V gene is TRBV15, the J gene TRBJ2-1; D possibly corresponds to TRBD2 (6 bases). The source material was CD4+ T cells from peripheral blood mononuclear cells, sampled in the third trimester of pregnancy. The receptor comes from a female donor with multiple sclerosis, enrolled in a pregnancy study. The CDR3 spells CATSRRLESYNEQFF. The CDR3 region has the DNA TGTGCCACCAGCCGAAGACTAGAATCCTACAATGAGCAGTTCTTC.